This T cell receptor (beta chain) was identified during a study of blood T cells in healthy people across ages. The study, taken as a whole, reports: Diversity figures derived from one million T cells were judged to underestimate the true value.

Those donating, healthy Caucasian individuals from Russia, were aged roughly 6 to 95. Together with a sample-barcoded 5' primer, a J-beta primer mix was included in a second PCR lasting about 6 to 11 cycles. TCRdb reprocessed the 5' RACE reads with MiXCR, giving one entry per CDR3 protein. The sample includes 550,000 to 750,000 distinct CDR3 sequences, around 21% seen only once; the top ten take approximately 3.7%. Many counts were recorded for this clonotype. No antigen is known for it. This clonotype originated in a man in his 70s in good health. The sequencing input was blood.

The CDR3 DNA sequence: TGTGCCAGCAGCTTGGAAAGCGCGGCGGCCTACAATGAGCAGTTCTTC. It encodes CASSLESAAAYNEQFF. The chain employs TRBV7-2 and TRBJ2-1; no definite D call. CDR3 length equals 16 residues. Germline CDR1 reads SGHTA; CDR2 reads FQGNSA. Trimming took 3 bases from V and 2 from J, leaving 14 bases between them.